Below, 8 T cell receptor beta chains from the same sample are listed, as sequenced in a study of tumor-infiltrating lymphocytes in localized non-small cell lung cancer. The data were produced by immunoSEQ multiplex PCR, yet TCRdb's version contains in-frame clones alone and is incomplete. The data show 11,000 or so clones, 86% seen once. Source material: uninvolved lung tissue not adjacent to the tumor. All receptors derive from a human donor with non-small cell lung cancer.

V is TRBV6-1 and J is TRBJ1-5, with a weak D call TRBD1 (5 bases). CDR1 and CDR2 from the germline V gene are MNHNS and SASEGT. The CDR3 contains 16 residues. The V end lost 1 base, the J end lost 3 bases, and 13 bases lay between the germline ends. CDR3 nucleotides: TGTGCCAGCAGTGAAGGGGGAGGAGGGGTCAATCAGCCCCAGCATTTT. This codes for CASSEGGGGVNQPQHF.

The chain recombines TRBV18 with TRBJ1-1, with a weak D call TRBD1 (5 bases). CDR3 length: 16 amino acids. Germline CDR1 KGHSH, CDR2 LQKENI. The V gene lost 1 base and the J gene lost 0 bases, with 12 bases spanning the gap. CDR3 bases: TGTGCCAGCTCACCACAAGGAGGGGAATTGAACACTGAAGCTTTCTTT. The encoded protein is CASSPQGGELNTEAFF.

V is TRBV23-1 and J is TRBJ1-1; D is perhaps TRBD1 (5 bases). TRBV23-1 is annotated as an ORF whose role is uncertain. The CDR3 is 14 residues long. The ends were cut back, 4 bases at V and 6 bases at J, with 15 bases in the middle. The CDR3 nucleotides read TGCGCCAGCAGTCCGCGTCGGGGAGGGGCTGAAGCTTTCTTT. This encodes CASSPRRGGAEAFF.

The chain combines TRBV7-2 with TRBJ2-7; possibly TRBD2 for D (6 bases). Trimming cost V 4 bases and J 2 bases, with 18 bases left between them. Germline V gene lookup returns CDR1 SGHTA and CDR2 FQGNSA. The CDR3 contains 16 residues. Here the CDR3 reads CASSSIRRVGTYEQYF. The DNA of the CDR3 is TGTGCCAGCAGCTCTATAAGGAGGGTAGGAACCTACGAGCAGTACTTC.

J is TRBJ2-5 and V is TRBV7-9; D tentatively reads TRBD1 or TRBD2 (5 bases each). From germline, CDR1 is SEHNR and CDR2 FQNEAQ (reference sequence). V was clipped by 0 bases and J by 7 bases, with 12 bases between them. The CDR3 has 14 residues. The CDR3 DNA reads TGTGCCAGCAGCTTAGCCGGGACCCTGAGGACCCAGTACTTC. Translation: CASSLAGTLRTQYF.

V usage is TRBV30 and J usage is TRBJ1-2; D unclear. Per the germline V gene, CDR1 is GTSNPN and CDR2 is SVGIG (reference sequence). The CDR3 is made up of 14 amino acids. Trimming stripped 0 bases from V and 5 bases from J, with 13 bases between. This chain's CDR3 is CAWSVGSPGYGYTF. CDR3 coding DNA: TGTGCCTGGAGTGTAGGCTCTCCGGGATATGGCTACACCTTC. The whole variable domain, filled in from reference TRBV30 and TRBJ1-2, reads SQTIHQWPATLVQPVGSPLSLECTVEGTSNPNLYWYRQAAGRGLQLLFYSVGIGQISSEVPQNLSASRPQDRQFILSSKKLLLSDSGFYLCAWSVGSPGYGYTFGSGTRLTVV.

This clone was detected once. The gene calls are TRBV19 and TRBJ1-5, with 10 positions matching TRBD1. The V gene end was trimmed by 3 bases and the J gene end by 3 bases; junction bases not matched to a gene: 20. The CDR3 covers 21 residues. Germline assignment: CDR1 LNHDA and CDR2 SQIVND (reference sequence). CDR3 residues: CASSMGTTGQGRPWINQPQHF. In DNA, the CDR3 is TGTGCCAGTAGTATGGGGACTACGGGACAGGGGCGACCTTGGATCAATCAGCCCCAGCATTTT.

V and J are TRBV14 and TRBJ2-7; 9 nucleotides agree with TRBD1. Germline assignment: CDR1 SGHDN and CDR2 FVKESK. V lost 5 bases, J lost 3 bases, and 5 bases stayed unmatched. This CDR3 region has 14 residues. The CDR3 sequence is CASSTRQGVYEQYF. The CDR3 DNA reads TGTGCCAGCAGCACACGACAGGGGGTCTACGAGCAGTACTTC. The full variable domain, in which reference TRBV14 and TRBJ2-7 provide the parts outside the CDR3, is EAGVTQFPSHSVIEKGQTVTLRCDPISGHDNLYWYRRVMGKEIKFLLHFVKESKQDESGMPNNRFLAERTGGTYSTLKVQPAELEDSGVYFCASSTRQGVYEQYFGPGTRLTVT.